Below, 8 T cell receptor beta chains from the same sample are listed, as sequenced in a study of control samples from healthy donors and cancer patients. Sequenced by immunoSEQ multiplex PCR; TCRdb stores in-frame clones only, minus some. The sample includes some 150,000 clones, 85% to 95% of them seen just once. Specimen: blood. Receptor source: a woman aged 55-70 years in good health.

CDR3 loop: CASIHRDSREQFF. As DNA, the CDR3 is TGTGCCAGCATTCACCGGGACTCAAGGGAGCAGTTCTTC. This chain uses TRBV6-6 with TRBJ2-1; weak D call: TRBD2 (6 bases). This CDR3 is built from 13 residues. V lost 7 bases, J lost 10 bases, and 17 bases lay in between. The germline CDR1 and CDR2 sequences are MNHNY and SVGAGI (reference sequence).

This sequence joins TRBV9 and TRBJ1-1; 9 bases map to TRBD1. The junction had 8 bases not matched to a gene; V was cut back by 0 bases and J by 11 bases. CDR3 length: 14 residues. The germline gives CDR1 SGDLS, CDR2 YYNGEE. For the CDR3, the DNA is TGTGCCAGCAGCGTAGCTACTTCAGGACAGGGGGCTTTCTTT. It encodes CASSVATSGQGAFF. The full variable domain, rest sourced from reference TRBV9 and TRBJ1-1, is DSGVTQTPKHLITATGQRVTLRCSPRSGDLSVYWYQQSLDQGLQFLIQYYNGEERAKGNILERFSAQQFPDLHSELNLSSLELGDSALYFCASSVATSGQGAFFGQGTRLTVV.

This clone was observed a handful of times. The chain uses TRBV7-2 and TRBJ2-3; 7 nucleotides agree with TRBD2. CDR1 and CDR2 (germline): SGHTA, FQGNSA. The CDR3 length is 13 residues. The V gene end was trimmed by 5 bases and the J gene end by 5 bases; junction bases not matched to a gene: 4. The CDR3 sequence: CASSRLARDTQYF. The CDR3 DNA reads TGTGCCAGCAGCAGACTAGCTCGAGATACGCAGTATTTT.

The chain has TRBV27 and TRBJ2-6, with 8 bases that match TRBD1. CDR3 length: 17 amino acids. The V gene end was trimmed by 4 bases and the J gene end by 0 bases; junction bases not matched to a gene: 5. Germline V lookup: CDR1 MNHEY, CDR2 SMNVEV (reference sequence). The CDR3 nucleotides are TGTGCCAGCAGTTCCGGGACAGGCCGCTCTGGGGCCAACGTCCTGACTTTC. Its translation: CASSSGTGRSGANVLTF.

The DNA for the CDR3 is TGTGCCAGCAGTTACTCGAGACAGGGAGGTACTGAAGCTTTCTTT. Translation gives CASSYSRQGGTEAFF. The chain combines TRBV6-5 with TRBJ1-1, with 7 bases fitting TRBD1. CDR1 and CDR2 (germline): MNHEY, SVGAGI. This CDR3 comprises 15 residues. J was trimmed by 5 bases and V by 0 bases; bases with no gene match: 6.

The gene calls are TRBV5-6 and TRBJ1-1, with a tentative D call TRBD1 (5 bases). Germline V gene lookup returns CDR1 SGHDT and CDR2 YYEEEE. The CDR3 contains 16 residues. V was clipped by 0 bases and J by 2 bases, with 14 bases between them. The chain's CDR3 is CASSLVLGGTNTEAFF. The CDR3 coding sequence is TGTGCCAGCAGCTTGGTTCTTGGAGGGACTAACACTGAAGCTTTCTTT.

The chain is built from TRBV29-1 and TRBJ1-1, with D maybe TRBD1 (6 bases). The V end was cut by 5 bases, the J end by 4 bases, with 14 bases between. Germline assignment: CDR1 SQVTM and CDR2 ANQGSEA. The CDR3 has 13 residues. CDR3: CSVRDNPSTEAFF. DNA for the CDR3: TGCAGCGTTAGGGACAATCCGAGCACTGAAGCTTTCTTT.

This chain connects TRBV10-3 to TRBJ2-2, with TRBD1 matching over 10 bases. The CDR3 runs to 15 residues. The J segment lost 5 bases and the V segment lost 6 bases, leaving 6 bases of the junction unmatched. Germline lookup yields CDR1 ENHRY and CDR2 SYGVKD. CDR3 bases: TGTGCCATCAGACCGGGACAGGGGATGACCGGGGAGCTGTTTTTT. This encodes CAIRPGQGMTGELFF.